This TCR beta chain appears in the sequencing data of a study of metastatic and nonmetastatic thyroid tumors. Across the study: The authors compared repertoires across blood and tumor or nodule tissue from malignant and benign thyroid patients.

TCRdb re-called clones from the PCR reads using MiXCR. The table includes 20,000 to 25,000 clones, 13% detected once. Overall study results and limits: Malignant thyroid tumors reportedly had TCR beta diversity that was significantly higher than in benign nodules, in blood and tumor.

No patient received treatment before thyroid surgery. This CDR3 region has 14 residues. The V end lost 0 bases, the J end lost 9 bases, and 9 bases lay between the germline ends. CDR1 is WNHNN, CDR2 SYGVQD, per germline (reference sequence). In its sample, this clone was seen many times. Its specificity is not known. The chain is built from TRBV10-1 and TRBJ1-6; D unclear. Sequenced input: blood. The sequence was obtained from a female donor with papillary thyroid cancer or a benign thyroid nodule (not recorded which). Some clones in this sample may be carry-over from other donors' samples. DNA for the CDR3: TGCGCCAGCAGTGAGTCTCGGGCCTTTTCACCCCTCCACTTT. Translated: CASSESRAFSPLHF.